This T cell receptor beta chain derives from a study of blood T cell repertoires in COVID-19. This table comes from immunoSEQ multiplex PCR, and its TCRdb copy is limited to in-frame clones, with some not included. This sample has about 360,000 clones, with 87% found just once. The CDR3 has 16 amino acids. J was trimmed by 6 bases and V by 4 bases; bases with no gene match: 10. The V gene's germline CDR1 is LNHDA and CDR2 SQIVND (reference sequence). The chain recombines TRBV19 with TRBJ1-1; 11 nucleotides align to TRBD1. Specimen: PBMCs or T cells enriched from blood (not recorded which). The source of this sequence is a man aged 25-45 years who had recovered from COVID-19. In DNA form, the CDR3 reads TGTGCCAGTAGTACCCAATGGGGACAGGGGGTCGCTGAAGCTTTCTTT. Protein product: CASSTQWGQGVAEAFF. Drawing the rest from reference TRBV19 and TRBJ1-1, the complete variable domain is DGGITQSPKYLFRKEGQNVTLSCEQNLNHDAMYWYRQDPGQGLRLIYYSQIVNDFQKGDIAEGYSVSREKKESFPLTVTSAQKNPTAFYLCASSTQWGQGVAEAFFGQGTRLTVV.